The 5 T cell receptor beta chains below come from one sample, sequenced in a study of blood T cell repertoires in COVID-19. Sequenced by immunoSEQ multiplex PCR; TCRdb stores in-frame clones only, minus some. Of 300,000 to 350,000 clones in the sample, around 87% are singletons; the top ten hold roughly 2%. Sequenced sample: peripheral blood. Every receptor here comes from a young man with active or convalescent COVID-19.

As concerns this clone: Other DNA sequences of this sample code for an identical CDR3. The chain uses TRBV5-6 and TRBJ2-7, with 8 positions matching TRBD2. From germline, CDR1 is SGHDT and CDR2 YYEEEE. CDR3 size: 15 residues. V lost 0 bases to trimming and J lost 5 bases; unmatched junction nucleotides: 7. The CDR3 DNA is TGTGCCAGCAGCTTGGTTGAGAGCGGGGGCGACGAGCAGTACTTC. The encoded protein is CASSLVESGGDEQYF.

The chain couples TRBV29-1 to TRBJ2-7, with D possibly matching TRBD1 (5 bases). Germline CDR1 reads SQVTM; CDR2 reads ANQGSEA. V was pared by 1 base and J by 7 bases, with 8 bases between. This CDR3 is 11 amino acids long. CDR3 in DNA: TGCAGCGTTGAAGTAGGGGCGGAGCAGTACTTC. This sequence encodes CSVEVGAEQYF.

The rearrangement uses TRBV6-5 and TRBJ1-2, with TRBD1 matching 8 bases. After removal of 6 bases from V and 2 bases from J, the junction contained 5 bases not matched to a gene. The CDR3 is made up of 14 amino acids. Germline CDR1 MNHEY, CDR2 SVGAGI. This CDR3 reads CASRRTGTNYGYTF. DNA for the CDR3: TGTGCCAGCAGGCGGACAGGGACAAACTATGGCTACACCTTC.

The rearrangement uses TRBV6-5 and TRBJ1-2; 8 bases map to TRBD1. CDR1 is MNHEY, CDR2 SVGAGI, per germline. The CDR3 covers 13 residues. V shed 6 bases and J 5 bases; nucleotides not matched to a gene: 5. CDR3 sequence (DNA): TGTGCCAGCAGGACGGGACAGGATTATGGCTACACCTTC. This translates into CASRTGQDYGYTF.

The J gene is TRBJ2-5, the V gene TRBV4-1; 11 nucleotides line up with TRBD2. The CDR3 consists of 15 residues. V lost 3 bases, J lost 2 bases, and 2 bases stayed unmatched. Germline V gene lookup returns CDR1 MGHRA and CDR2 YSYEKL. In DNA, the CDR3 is TGCGCCAGCAGCCATGGGACTAGCGGACAAGAGACCCAGTACTTC. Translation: CASSHGTSGQETQYF.